Listed below are T cell receptor beta chains from one sample, sequenced in a study of control samples from healthy donors and cancer patients. Produced via immunoSEQ multiplex PCR; TCRdb's table is partial and in-frame only. The table records 130,000 or so clones, under 90% of them present only once. Material: PBMCs. These TCRs come from a man aged 45 to 65 with head and neck cancer. Each CDR3 is given with its conserved first and last residue. Each record gives: V gene, clone size, J gene, D gene, CDR3 protein, CDR3 DNA. D genes are given only for firm matches. The size entry is marked missing in some rows and otherwise reads once, few, many or a size class.

V: TRBV11-3
size: NA
J: TRBJ2-3
D: TRBD2
CDR3: CASSPGLAGGTDTQYF
DNA: TGTGCCAGCAGCCCCGGACTAGCGGGGGGCACAGATACGCAGTATTTT

V: TRBV27
size: NA
J: TRBJ2-2
D: TRBD2
CDR3: CASSPSGTTNTGELFF
DNA: TGTGCCAGCAGTCCAAGCGGGACCACGAACACCGGGGAGCTGTTTTTT

V: TRBV10-3
size: NA
J: TRBJ2-7
D: NA
CDR3: CAITPTRSGKVDEQYF
DNA: TGTGCCATCACGCCCACAAGAAGCGGAAAGGTCGACGAGCAGTACTTC

V: TRBV5-1
size: NA
J: TRBJ1-2
D: NA
CDR3: CASSLGVGDYGYTF
DNA: TGCGCCAGCAGCTTGGGTGTCGGGGACTATGGCTACACCTTC

V: TRBV4-1
size: NA
J: TRBJ1-4
D: TRBD1
CDR3: CASSRTGGIPNEKLFF
DNA: TGCGCCAGCAGTCGGACAGGGGGCATCCCTAATGAAAAACTGTTTTTT

V: TRBV30
size: NA
J: TRBJ2-1
D: TRBD2
CDR3: CAWNLAGYNEQFF
DNA: TGTGCCTGGAACTTAGCGGGGTACAATGAGCAGTTCTTC

V: TRBV19
size: NA
J: TRBJ1-5
D: NA
CDR3: CASSDSNQPQHF
DNA: TGTGCCAGTAGTGATAGCAATCAGCCCCAGCATTTT

V: TRBV7-3
size: NA
J: TRBJ2-1
D: TRBD1
CDR3: CASSSTGQGVKQFF
DNA: TGTGCCAGCAGCTCCACCGGACAGGGGGTAAAGCAGTTCTTC

V: TRBV19
size: NA
J: TRBJ2-3
D: TRBD2
CDR3: CATATSGGSTDTQYF
DNA: TGTGCCACCGCGACTAGCGGGGGAAGCACAGATACGCAGTATTTT

V: TRBV3-1/TRBV3-2
size: once
J: TRBJ1-5
D: NA
CDR3: CASSPQVSNQPQHF
DNA: TGTGCCAGCAGCCCTCAGGTGAGCAATCAGCCCCAGCATTTT

V: TRBV7-7
size: NA
J: TRBJ1-3
D: NA
CDR3: CASSLEGGSGNTIYF
DNA: TGTGCTAGCAGCTTAGAGGGGGGCTCTGGAAACACCATATATTTT

V: TRBV28
size: NA
J: TRBJ1-3
D: NA
CDR3: CASSLEVAGNTIYF
DNA: TGTGCCAGCAGTTTGGAAGTCGCTGGAAACACCATATATTTT

V: TRBV12-3/TRBV12-4
size: NA
J: TRBJ1-2
D: NA
CDR3: CATDHLANYGYTF
DNA: TGTGCCACGGACCACTTAGCTAACTATGGCTACACCTTC

V: TRBV7-9
size: NA
J: TRBJ1-5
D: NA
CDR3: CASSSGAGQPQHF
DNA: TGTGCCAGCAGCTCGGGGGCGGGTCAGCCCCAGCATTTT

V: TRBV7-2
size: NA
J: TRBJ2-1
D: NA
CDR3: CASSQSRGGIFSNEQFF
DNA: TGTGCCAGCAGCCAATCCAGGGGTGGGATATTTAGCAATGAGCAGTTCTTC

V: TRBV6-5
size: NA
J: TRBJ1-1
D: NA
CDR3: CASSPQGRAAFF
DNA: TGTGCCAGCAGTCCTCAGGGGAGGGCAGCTTTCTTT

V: TRBV2
size: NA
J: TRBJ2-1
D: NA
CDR3: CASHEDNEQFF
DNA: TGTGCCAGCCATGAGGACAATGAGCAGTTCTTC

V: TRBV7-9
size: NA
J: TRBJ2-1
D: TRBD1
CDR3: CASSLGGTGDINEQFF
DNA: TGTGCCAGCAGCTTAGGGGGGACAGGGGATATCAATGAGCAGTTCTTC

V: TRBV18
size: NA
J: TRBJ2-5
D: NA
CDR3: CASSPMGRETQYF
DNA: TGTGCCAGCTCACCAATGGGGAGGGAGACCCAGTACTTC

V: TRBV7-2
size: NA
J: TRBJ2-3
D: NA
CDR3: CASSPSAGTDTQYF
DNA: TGTGCCAGCAGCCCCTCAGCGGGCACAGATACGCAGTATTTT

V: TRBV7-8
size: NA
J: TRBJ1-2
D: NA
CDR3: CASSPMASGEGYTF
DNA: TGTGCCAGCAGCCCCATGGCCTCAGGGGAAGGCTACACCTTC

V: TRBV6-1
size: NA
J: TRBJ2-7
D: NA
CDR3: CASSEMFQESTYEQYF
DNA: TGTGCCAGCAGTGAAATGTTTCAGGAGTCAACCTACGAGCAGTACTTC

V: TRBV19
size: NA
J: TRBJ1-3
D: NA
CDR3: CASTTIDTGNTIYF
DNA: TGTGCCAGTACTACAATAGACACTGGAAACACCATATATTTT

V: TRBV4-1
size: NA
J: TRBJ2-1
D: TRBD2
CDR3: CASSQLLAGLPTHEQFF
DNA: TGCGCCAGCAGCCAACTACTAGCGGGATTACCTACCCATGAGCAGTTCTTC

V: TRBV7-6
size: NA
J: TRBJ2-7
D: TRBD1
CDR3: CASSIGTGFYEQYF
DNA: TGTGCCAGCAGCATAGGGACAGGGTTTTACGAGCAGTACTTC

V: TRBV10-2
size: once
J: TRBJ2-1
D: NA
CDR3: CASTPLVGNEQFF
DNA: TGCGCCAGCACCCCACTAGTAGGTAATGAGCAGTTCTTC

V: TRBV7-9
size: once
J: TRBJ1-1
D: NA
CDR3: CASSPPSDTSLEAFF
DNA: TGTGCCAGCAGCCCCCCCTCTGACACTTCCCTTGAAGCTTTCTTT

V: TRBV29-1
size: NA
J: TRBJ2-2
D: NA
CDR3: CSVEGQLTGELFF
DNA: TGCAGCGTTGAAGGGCAGCTCACCGGGGAGCTGTTTTTT

V: TRBV7-2
size: NA
J: TRBJ1-6
D: NA
CDR3: CASSLYSAGTFNSPLHF
DNA: TGTGCCAGCAGCTTGTACTCCGCAGGGACCTTTAATTCACCCCTCCACTTT

V: TRBV6-1
size: NA
J: TRBJ1-2
D: TRBD1
CDR3: CASSEAGGAYGYTF
DNA: TGTGCCAGCAGTGAGGCAGGGGGCGCCTATGGCTACACCTTC

V: TRBV9
size: NA
J: TRBJ1-3
D: TRBD1
CDR3: CASSPRQGGPSGNTIYF
DNA: TGTGCCAGCAGCCCTCGCCAGGGGGGACCATCTGGAAACACCATATATTTT

V: TRBV19
size: NA
J: TRBJ1-5
D: NA
CDR3: CASSILWGLGSNQPQHF
DNA: TGTGCCAGTAGTATTTTGTGGGGGCTCGGATCCAATCAGCCCCAGCATTTT

V: TRBV5-6
size: NA
J: TRBJ1-1
D: NA
CDR3: CASSLNLNEAFF
DNA: TGTGCCAGCAGCTTAAATCTGAATGAAGCTTTCTTT

V: TRBV27
size: NA
J: TRBJ2-4
D: TRBD2
CDR3: CASSLAGGPLNIQYF
DNA: TGTGCCAGCAGTTTAGCGGGGGGGCCGTTAAACATTCAGTACTTC

V: TRBV5-1
size: NA
J: TRBJ2-5
D: NA
CDR3: CASSLSTVYQETQYF
DNA: TGCGCCAGCAGCTTAAGTACAGTGTACCAAGAGACCCAGTACTTC

V: TRBV14
size: few
J: TRBJ2-2
D: TRBD1
CDR3: CASSQLRDRGSEELFF
DNA: TGTGCCAGCAGCCAACTAAGGGACAGGGGGTCGGAGGAGCTGTTTTTT

V: TRBV30
size: NA
J: TRBJ2-7
D: NA
CDR3: CAWSVLSWNEQYF
DNA: TGTGCCTGGAGTGTACTTAGTTGGAACGAGCAGTACTTC

V: TRBV5-4
size: NA
J: TRBJ2-7
D: TRBD1
CDR3: CASSSGQGYEQYF
DNA: TGTGCCAGCAGCTCTGGACAGGGCTACGAGCAGTACTTC

V: TRBV27
size: NA
J: TRBJ1-5
D: NA
CDR3: CASRPESGVGNQPQHF
DNA: TGTGCCAGCAGGCCAGAATCAGGGGTTGGCAATCAGCCCCAGCATTTT

V: TRBV6-5
size: NA
J: TRBJ2-1
D: NA
CDR3: CASSYWQGSEQFF
DNA: TGTGCCAGCAGTTACTGGCAGGGTAGTGAGCAGTTCTTC

V: TRBV2
size: NA
J: TRBJ2-7
D: TRBD2
CDR3: CASTGRQPTYEQYF
DNA: TGTGCCAGCACCGGGAGGCAGCCGACCTACGAGCAGTACTTC

V: TRBV3-1/TRBV3-2
size: NA
J: TRBJ2-1
D: NA
CDR3: CASSQANNEQFF
DNA: TGTGCCAGCAGCCAAGCAAACAATGAGCAGTTCTTC

V: TRBV30
size: NA
J: TRBJ2-1
D: TRBD1
CDR3: CAWNTGTGIYNEQFF
DNA: TGTGCCTGGAACACCGGGACAGGGATCTACAATGAGCAGTTCTTC

V: TRBV6-5
size: NA
J: TRBJ1-4
D: TRBD1
CDR3: CASSGTGTGRGVFF
DNA: TGTGCCAGCAGCGGCACCGGGACAGGGAGGGGAGTGTTTTTT

V: TRBV5-1
size: NA
J: TRBJ2-7
D: NA
CDR3: CASSGINEQYF
DNA: TGCGCCAGCAGCGGAATCAACGAGCAGTACTTC

V: TRBV7-3
size: once
J: TRBJ2-3
D: NA
CDR3: CASSPSSVTDTQYF
DNA: TGTGCCAGCAGCCCGTCGTCGGTCACAGATACGCAGTATTTT

V: TRBV7-2
size: NA
J: TRBJ2-3
D: NA
CDR3: CASSLNQGPDTQYF
DNA: TGTGCCAGCAGCTTAAACCAGGGGCCCGATACGCAGTATTTT

V: TRBV28
size: NA
J: TRBJ2-7
D: NA
CDR3: CASTQSSPYEQYF
DNA: TGTGCCAGCACCCAATCGAGTCCCTACGAGCAGTACTTC

V: TRBV18
size: NA
J: TRBJ2-1
D: TRBD2
CDR3: CASSPASGNEQFF
DNA: TGTGCCAGCTCACCAGCTAGCGGGAATGAGCAGTTCTTC

V: TRBV27
size: NA
J: TRBJ2-1
D: NA
CDR3: CASSFGGSPYNEQFF
DNA: TGTGCCAGCAGTTTTGGGGGGTCCCCCTACAATGAGCAGTTCTTC